A single T cell receptor (beta chain) is shown here with its context. With random hexamers, reverse transcription was performed on about 0.5 to 1 ug of RNA. One entry per CDR3 protein, called by TCRdb with MiXCR from the immunoSEQ multiplex PCR reads. The sample records about 200,000 distinct CDR3 sequences, about 91% being singletons. The record originates from a study of CD8 T cells in Susac syndrome. Study details: Susac syndrome patients were untreated, on corticosteroids with some adding intravenous immunoglobulin, or on intravenous immunoglobulin only.

CDR3 length: 13 amino acids. The germline V and J ends were trimmed by 10 bases and 2 bases, with 11 bases remaining between them. Germline V gene lookup returns CDR1 LGHDT and CDR2 YNNKEL (reference sequence). CD8+ and CD4+ T cells from blood underwent TCR beta sequencing, which was carried out in a high-throughput format. FACS was used to enrich TEMRA cells, whereas the CD8+ and CD4+ T cells were obtained by negative isolation. The chain is built from TRBV3-1 and TRBJ2-2; D could derive from TRBD1 or TRBD2 (6 bases each). The sample comprised CD4+ T cells from PBMCs. This TCR was recovered from a human donor with Susac syndrome. CDR3 sequence: CATGGENTGELFF. CDR3 sequence (DNA): TGTGCCACCGGGGGCGAAAACACCGGGGAGCTGTTTTTT.